This TCR beta chain emerged from a study of blood T cell repertoires in COVID-19. Trimming stripped 1 base from V and 5 bases from J, with 11 bases between. Germline V lookup: CDR1 KGHSH, CDR2 LQKENI. This CDR3 has 14 residues. Produced via immunoSEQ multiplex PCR; TCRdb's table is partial and in-frame only. The sample has 300,000 to 450,000 clones, around 85% seen once. The chain joins TRBV18 to TRBJ1-1; D possibly corresponds to TRBD1 (5 bases). The sample comprised peripheral blood. The TCR was taken from a woman aged 18-29 years with acute or convalescent COVID-19. The CDR3 protein is CASSPLSGGTEAFF. The CDR3 coding sequence is TGTGCCAGCTCACCACTTTCTGGGGGGACTGAAGCTTTCTTT.